This T cell receptor beta chain was captured by sequencing in a study of T cells in Graves' hyperthyroidism and ophthalmopathy. Study results and limitations: Most clonotypes expanded in thyroid above 0.001 were likewise present in blood.

Absent ophthalmopathy progression within 18 months defined stable Graves' hyperthyroidism. Diagnostic assessment was based on clinical symptoms, serum thyroxine and TRAb, thyroid ultrasound and orbital computed tomography. This clonotype was detected many times. Its matching antigen is unknown. TCR beta CDR3 regions were amplified from RNA transcripts. The primer set for the first-round RT-PCR of the TCR CDR3 was HTBI. One entry per CDR3 protein, called by TCRdb with MiXCR from the multiplex PCR reads. Seen here are 400,000 to 500,000 distinct CDR3 sequences, approximately 14% observed once, and the top ten hold 15% to 20%. The J segment lost 0 bases and the V segment lost 7 bases, leaving 8 bases of the junction unmatched. Germline values: CDR1 MNHNS, CDR2 SASEGT. CDR3 length: 15 residues.

J is TRBJ2-7 and V is TRBV6-1; TRBD2 matches 8 bases. The material sequenced was blood. This receptor was obtained from a woman younger than 30 with Graves' hyperthyroidism. The CDR3 nucleotides are TGTGCCAGCATCGGGAGCGGGAGTCTCTCCTACGAGCAGTACGTC. It specifies CASIGSGSLSYEQYV.